This TCR beta chain was sequenced for a study of identical twins. TCRdb fed the 5' RACE reads into MiXCR, producing one record per CDR3 protein. The table records about 520,000 distinct CDR3 sequences, approximately 22% of them present only once. Germline V gene lookup returns CDR1 SGHRS and CDR2 YFSETQ. V was clipped by 0 bases and J by 4 bases, with 8 bases between them. The CDR3 is made up of 14 amino acids. With no exceptions, donors were healthy Caucasians. Separately, the same data were catalogued under a study of T cells expressing NK-cell markers. As that study records: An anti-gamma-delta TCR antibody was added in several experiments. It restricted sorting to alpha-beta TCR-expressing T cells. These clonotypes also led the CD3+CD56-NKG2C+ fraction in four donors. Clarity on HCMV specificity was lacking for the expanded NKG2C+ T cell clones.

Sequencing was carried out using CD4+ T cells sorted from blood. The chain joins TRBV5-1 to TRBJ1-5; D may be TRBD1 (5 bases). The clonotype was recovered from a woman aged 18-29 years in good health. CDR3: CASSLGQKNQPQHF. The CDR3 DNA sequence: TGCGCCAGCAGCTTGGGACAGAAGAATCAGCCCCAGCATTTT.